This record looks at one T cell receptor beta chain sequence and its context. Antigen specificity is unknown. This sample is drawn from a study of monozygotic twins with inflammatory bowel disease. Study-wide results and limits: People with IBD had fewer clonotypes in common with others than healthy twins did, especially with disease activity. Diversity of TCRbeta measured by inverse Simpson was lower in IBD patients than in healthy co-twins.

Unfractionated whole blood yielded total RNA, and T cells were not sorted. UMIs containing a 6-nucleotide sample barcode were added via template switching. TCRdb derives one entry per CDR3 protein from the 5' RACE reads, leaving out DNA. The sample has over 150,000 distinct CDR3 sequences. Sequences were obtained from blood. This receptor was identified in a human donor with ulcerative colitis or Crohn's disease, or a healthy co-twin of an affected twin (not recorded which).

This CDR3 is CASSQNIGQGNSPLHF. The rearrangement joins TRBV4-3 to TRBJ1-6; there is no DNA to check the TCRdb D call of TRBD1. CDR1 LGHNA and CDR2 YSLEER come from the germline V gene. This CDR3 comprises 16 residues.